This T cell receptor (beta chain) was sequenced during a study of blood T cell repertoires in COVID-19. Study at large: PBMCs, B-cell-depleted T cells, or T cells were the source of the cDNA or gDNA that made up the material.

This CDR3 is 15 amino acids long. V was cut by 6 bases and J by 9 bases, with 18 bases left in between. Per germline, CDR1 SNHLY and CDR2 FYNNEI. In the original analysis: The assay estimated nucleated cells by amplifying reference gene primers. Profiled with immunoSEQ multiplex PCR; TCRdb holds only in-frame clones, not every one. The D gene and trimming were derived from the DNA, and the V and J assignments and clone size from that table. The sample comprises roughly 240,000 clones, more than 70% of which are singletons, and 5.5% to 6.5% rests with the top ten. The sample holds one count of this clone.

The sequence came from a woman over 75 with COVID-19, enrolled during active disease. The sample was peripheral blood. V and J are TRBV2 and TRBJ1-6; possibly TRBD1 for D (6 bases). Here the CDR3 reads CASRTIGGKGSPLHF. As DNA, the CDR3 is TGTGCCAGCAGAACAATAGGGGGTAAAGGTTCACCCCTCCACTTT.